The 4 T cell receptor beta chains given below trace back to one sample, sequenced in a study of cytotoxic CD8 clonotypes in ibrutinib-treated CLL. The table came from immunoSEQ multiplex PCR; TCRdb's copy has only in-frame clones and leaves some out. The table shows approximately 190,000 clones, with more than 75% occurring only once. The sample was PBMCs, taken after 12 months of ibrutinib treatment. These receptors came from a human donor with chronic lymphocytic leukemia.

A few counts support this clone. The chain joins TRBV28 to TRBJ1-2; 11 positions match TRBD1. Germline V gives CDR1 MDHEN, CDR2 SYDVKM. The V gene end was trimmed by 7 bases and the J gene end by 6 bases; junction bases not matched to a gene: 10. This CDR3 comprises 15 residues. CDR3 nucleotides: TGTGCCAGCAACCTATGGACAGGGGGCAGCAATGGCTACACCTTC. The encoded protein is CASNLWTGGSNGYTF.

The J gene is TRBJ2-3, the V gene TRBV9; D might be TRBD2 (5 bases). From germline, CDR1 is SGDLS and CDR2 YYNGEE. The CDR3 is 14 amino acids. V was shortened by 0 bases and J by 4 bases, with 9 bases between the two germline ends. In nucleotides, the CDR3 is TGTGCCAGCAGCGTAGGGGGAGCGGCAGATACGCAGTATTTT. Protein product: CASSVGGAADTQYF.

The J gene is TRBJ1-3, the V gene TRBV5-1; 9 bases map to TRBD1. The germline V gene has CDR1 SGHRS and CDR2 YFSETQ. Losses at the gene ends were 4 bases for V and 0 bases for J; bases not matched to a gene: 5. The CDR3 runs 16 residues. CDR3 coding DNA: TGCGCCAGCAGCGGAGGGACAGGGCTCTCTGGAAACACCATATATTTT. It specifies CASSGGTGLSGNTIYF.

This chain links TRBV5-1 with TRBJ2-7; 7 nucleotides match TRBD2. The germline gives CDR1 SGHRS, CDR2 YFSETQ. The CDR3 contains 15 residues. J gave up 2 bases and V 2 bases, and 7 bases lay outside the gene matches. CDR3 residues: CASSFLAEPPYEQYF. CDR3 bases: TGCGCCAGCAGCTTTCTAGCGGAGCCCCCCTACGAGCAGTACTTC.